The 16 T cell receptor beta chains listed next were all sequenced from one sample in a study of tumor-infiltrating lymphocytes in primary liver carcinoma. Synthesis of TCR beta cDNA was carried out from around 500 ng total RNA with a constant-region primer. Slightly modified ARM-PCR, run as three nested multiplex PCR rounds, produced the TCR beta libraries. The opening two PCR rounds, around 10 cycles each, paired TRBV1-TRBV30 forward primers with a C-beta reverse primer. In TCRdb, the multiplex PCR reads were re-called with MiXCR into one record per CDR3 protein. The sample carries just over 20,000 distinct CDR3 sequences, around 79% recorded once. Both RNA and DNA were isolated together from approximately 20-30 mg of bulk tissue that had not been sorted. Sequenced material: liver tumor tissue from sampling region 4. Subset: tumor region T4, right-lateral pole. Receptors originate from a woman in her thirties with primary liver carcinoma and hepatitis B virus infection.

With respect to this clonotype: A read error may account for a junction end that differs from germline. The rearrangement uses TRBV10-3 and TRBJ2-7, with a possible D match to TRBD2 (6 bases). Germline loops: CDR1 ENHRY, CDR2 SYGVKD. The CDR3 totals 12 residues. The chain's CDR3 is CAIIETDYEQYF. DNA of the CDR3: TGTGCCATCATTGAAACGGACTACGAGCAATACTTC.

As for this clonotype: One end of the junction varies from germline; a read error may be responsible. J is TRBJ2-1 and V is TRBV30; D tentatively fits TRBD1 or TRBD2 (5 bases each). The CDR3 runs 15 residues. Germline values: CDR1 GTSNPN, CDR2 SVGIG (reference sequence). CDR3 region: CAWSGDRPSYNEQFF. DNA for the CDR3: TGTGCCTGGAGTGGGGACCGCCCCTCCTACAATGAGCAATTCTTC.

Note on this clonotype: This is likely a read error, given that the CDR3 carries no conserved phenylalanine or tryptophan at its end. Because the CDR3's place on the DNA is in doubt, the DNA is left out and the CDR3 is given as listed by TCRdb. V is TRBV12-3 or TRBV12-4 and J is TRBJ2-3; TRBD2, as called in the table, went unchecked against the DNA. The CDR3 has 14 amino acids, counting both end residues. The CDR3 reads CSSSLSREGSAQYS.

On this clonotype itself: Germline is not matched at one junction end, which may reflect a read error. The V gene is TRBV30, the J gene TRBJ2-5; perhaps D is TRBD1 or TRBD2 (5 bases each). The CDR3 is 15 residues long. Germline V CDR1 and CDR2: GTSNPN, SVGIG (reference sequence). CDR3 coding DNA: TGCGCCTGTAAGGTCTTGGGCGCGGCCCTAGGGACCCGGTACTTC. Protein sequence: CACKVLGAALGTRYF. Based on the CDR3 plus reference TRBV30 and TRBJ2-5, the full variable domain is SQTIHQWPATLVQPVGSPLSLECTVEGTSNPNLYWYRQAAGRGLQLLFYSVGIGQISSEVPQNLSASRPQDRQFILSSKKLLLSDSGFYLCACKVLGAALGTRYFGPGTRLLVL.

This clonotype has just one count. The chain has TRBV9 and TRBJ1-1; D unclear. Germline CDR1 is SGDLS and CDR2 is YYNGEE. This CDR3 is built from 14 residues. CDR3 coding DNA: TGTGTCAGTAGCATAGCCCACTCGGGCACTGAAGCTTTCTTT. Its translation is CVSSIAHSGTEAFF.

This clonotype was recorded only once. A much larger clone differs from this one at a single base, so this may be a read error. The gene calls are TRBV4-2 and TRBJ2-3, with a possible D match to TRBD2 (5 bases). The CDR3 contains 18 residues. Germline V CDR1 and CDR2: LGHNA, YNFKEQ. Trimming took 0 bases from V and 1 from J, leaving 17 bases between them. CDR3 loop: CASSQDSSASRGTDTQYF. CDR3 sequence (DNA): TGTGCCAGCAGCCAAGATAGTTCGGCTAGCCGGGGCACAGATACGCAGTATTTT.

This clonotype appeared many times. V is TRBV11-3 and J is TRBJ2-1, with D unresolved. Germline values: CDR1 SGHNT, CDR2 YENEEA. V was trimmed by 2 bases and J by 8 bases, leaving 7 bases between them. The CDR3 runs to 12 residues. The CDR3 bases are TGTGCCAGCAGCTTAAACGCCGATGAGCAGTTCTTC. This gives the protein CASSLNADEQFF.

A note on this clonotype: The conserved phenylalanine or tryptophan normally closing the CDR3 is absent here, so this likely arose from a read error. The chain uses TRBV4-3 and TRBJ2-2, with D perhaps matching TRBD2 (5 bases). This CDR3 comprises 13 residues. Germline CDR1 is LGHNA and CDR2 is YSLEER. V dropped 5 bases and J dropped 12 bases, with 16 bases sitting between them. As DNA, the CDR3 is TGCGCCAGCAGCTCGATGGGAGCCAGGAAGCTGTTTTCT. Protein product: CASSSMGARKLFS.

For this clonotype: Germline and junction disagree at one end, which may indicate a read error. J is TRBJ2-7 and V is TRBV6-5, with a possible D match to TRBD1 (5 bases). The V gene's germline CDR1 is MNHEY and CDR2 SVGAGI. This CDR3 spans 15 amino acids. In DNA, the CDR3 is TGTGCCAGCAGCTACAAGGACAACAGCTCCTACGAGCAGTACTTT. This gives the protein CASSYKDNSSYEQYF.

For this clonotype: Given the absence of the conserved phenylalanine or tryptophan at the CDR3 end, a read error is likely. The DNA is omitted, as the CDR3 cannot be located on it reliably, and the CDR3 follows TCRdb's listing. This CDR3 is CASSLKVAITEASY. This chain connects TRBV11-3 to TRBJ1-1. In germline, CDR1 is SGHNT, CDR2 YENEEA. The CDR3 comprises 14 residues, both ends counted.

In its sample, this clonotype was seen a few times. J is TRBJ2-7 and V is TRBV7-8; D not resolved. Per germline, CDR1 SGHVS and CDR2 FQNEAQ. The germline V and J ends were trimmed by 1 base and 2 bases, with 3 bases remaining between them. The CDR3 totals 12 residues. DNA of the CDR3: TGTGCCAGCAGCTTAGTGGCCTACGAGCAGTACTTC. Encoded protein: CASSLVAYEQYF. The complete variable domain, with remaining parts taken from reference TRBV7-8 and TRBJ2-7, reads GAGVSQSPRYKVAKRGQDVALRCDPISGHVSLFWYQQALGQGPEFLTYFQNEAQLDKSGLPSDRFFAERPEGSVSTLKIQRTQQEDSAVYLCASSLVAYEQYFGPGTRLTVT.

The chain links TRBV11-2 to TRBJ2-7, with D maybe TRBD2 (6 bases). V dropped 7 bases and J dropped 4 bases, with 14 bases sitting between them. The germline CDR1 and CDR2 sequences are SGHAT and FQNNGV. The CDR3 contains 13 residues. The CDR3 DNA is TGTGCCAGCAAGGCGGGAATTACGTACGAGCAGTACTTC. Translating gives CASKAGITYEQYF.

With regard to this clonotype: Because the CDR3 is missing its conserved closing phenylalanine or tryptophan, this is likely a read error. J is TRBJ2-6 and V is TRBV5-4; D unresolved. The germline V gene encodes CDR1 SGHNT and CDR2 YYREEE (reference sequence). This CDR3 is built from 17 residues. CDR3 nucleotides: TGTGCCAGCAGCTTACCAAAAGGAAGTGGTGGGACCAACGTCCTGACTAAC. Amino acids: CASSLPKGSGGTNVLTN.

A word on this clonotype: With a much larger clone just one base away, this may be a read error. Given the absence of the conserved phenylalanine or tryptophan at the CDR3 end, a read error is likely. This CDR3 reads CASNQGTSGNYEQYL. CDR3 in DNA: TGCGCCAGCAACCAAGGAACTAGCGGGAACTATGAGCAGTACTTA. The chain is built from TRBV4-3 and TRBJ2-7; TRBD2 agrees at 10 bases. Germline CDR1 is LGHNA and CDR2 is YSLEER. CDR3 length: 15 residues.

Comments on this clonotype: At one boundary the junction diverges from the germline segment, which might be a read error. The chain uses TRBV11-1 and TRBJ2-2; D may match TRBD1 or TRBD2 (5 bases each). This CDR3 spans 16 amino acids. Germline assignment: CDR1 SGHAT and CDR2 FQDESV (reference sequence). The CDR3 DNA reads TGTGCTAGCAGCAGGGTTATGGTGGGAGTGTCCGGGGAGCTCTTTTTT. Encoded protein: CASSRVMVGVSGELFF.

Of note for this clonotype: Its ends do not fully match the called genes, so a read error is possible. The J gene is TRBJ2-1, the V gene TRBV5-1, with a tentative D call TRBD2 (5 bases). The germline CDR1 and CDR2 sequences are SGHRS and YFSETQ. This CDR3 is 16 amino acids long. Here the CDR3 DNA reads TGTGCCAGCATCCCGTCCCCAGACTATTCCTACAATGATCAGTTCTTC. Translated: CASIPSPDYSYNDQFF.